This record covers a single T cell receptor beta chain. Its cognate antigen is unknown. A single base separates this from a much larger clone, so it may be a read error. Germline loops: CDR1 SGHTA, CDR2 FQGNSA. There are 16 residues in the CDR3. Trimming removed 4 bases from V and 4 bases from J, with 17 bases in between. These data belong to a study of T cell repertoires in cytomegalovirus infection. Study at large: TCR beta signatures that were public indicated CMV infection and matching HLA type. Study-wide results and caveats: The ex vivo response was dominated by HLA-C-restricted CMV-specific TCR beta clonotypes. Pooled public TCR beta family frequency picked out CMV carriers with the relevant HLA.

A single record per CDR3 protein comes from TCRdb applying MiXCR to the reads. The sample shows approximately 910,000 distinct CDR3 sequences, approximately 33% of them seen only once. The rearrangement links TRBV7-2 to TRBJ1-5, with D perhaps matching TRBD1 (5 bases). The receptor comes from a human donor in good health (CMV status not recorded). Some clones in this sample may be carry-over from other donors' samples. The source material was cultured CD8+ T cells from PBMCs, sampled from culture after CMV antigen stimulation. The CDR3 loop reads CASSSNGHRINQPQHF. The CDR3 bases are TGTGCCAGCAGCTCGAACGGACACAGAATAAATCAGCCCCAGCATTTT.